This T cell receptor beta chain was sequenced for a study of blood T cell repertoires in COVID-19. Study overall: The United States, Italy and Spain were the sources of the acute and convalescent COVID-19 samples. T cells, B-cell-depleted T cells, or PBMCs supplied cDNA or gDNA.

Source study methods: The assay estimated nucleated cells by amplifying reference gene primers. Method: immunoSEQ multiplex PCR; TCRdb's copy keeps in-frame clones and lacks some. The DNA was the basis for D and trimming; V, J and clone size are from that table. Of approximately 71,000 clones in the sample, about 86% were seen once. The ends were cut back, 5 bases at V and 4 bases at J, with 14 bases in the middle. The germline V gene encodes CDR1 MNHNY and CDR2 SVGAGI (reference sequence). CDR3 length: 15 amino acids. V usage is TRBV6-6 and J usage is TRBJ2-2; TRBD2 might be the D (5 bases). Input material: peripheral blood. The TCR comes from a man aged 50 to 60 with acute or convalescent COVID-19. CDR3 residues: CASSRSRGITGELFF. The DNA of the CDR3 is TGTGCCAGCAGTCGCTCCCGGGGAATCACCGGGGAGCTGTTTTTT.